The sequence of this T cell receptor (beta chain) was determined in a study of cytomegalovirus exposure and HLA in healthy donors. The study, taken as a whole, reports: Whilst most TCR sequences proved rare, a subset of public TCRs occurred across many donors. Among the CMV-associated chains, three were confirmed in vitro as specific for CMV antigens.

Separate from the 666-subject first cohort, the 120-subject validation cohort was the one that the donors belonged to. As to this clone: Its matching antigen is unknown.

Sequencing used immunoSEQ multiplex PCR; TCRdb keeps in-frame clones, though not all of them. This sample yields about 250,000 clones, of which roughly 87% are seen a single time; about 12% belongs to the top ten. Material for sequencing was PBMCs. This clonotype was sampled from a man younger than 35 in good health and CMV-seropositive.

CDR3 DNA sequence: TGCGCCAGCAGCGATCCGCGAGACCAAGAGACCCAGTACTTC. Protein product: CASSDPRDQETQYF. The chain links TRBV5-1 to TRBJ2-5; D is unresolved. Germline V CDR1 and CDR2: SGHRS, YFSETQ. There are 14 residues in the CDR3. Trimming stripped 4 bases from V and 0 bases from J, with 10 bases between.